A selection of T cell receptor beta chains follows, all from one sample in a study of T cells in Graves' hyperthyroidism and ophthalmopathy. TCRdb called the multiplex PCR reads again in MiXCR, with one record for every CDR3 protein. Here the sample spans 700,000 or so distinct CDR3 sequences, about 14% being singletons. Source material: blood. The receptors here all came from a woman in her 50s with Graves' ophthalmopathy. Both conserved end residues are trimmed from each CDR3. Fields, in order: clone size, J gene, V gene, CDR3 protein. For some rows the clone size is stated as once, few or many, or as a class when expanded; others skip it.

>many|TRBJ2-7|TRBV6-1
ASSVQLLSYEQY
>many|TRBJ1-5|TRBV12-3/TRBV12-4
ASSLNSEAPQH
>many|TRBJ2-7|TRBV7-8
ASSLQGATYEQY
>few|TRBJ1-6|TRBV7-2
ASSLIQGRVGQSPLH
>.|TRBJ2-3|TRBV7-2
ASSFRSGRHTDTQY
>few|TRBJ2-2|TRBV27
ASSFSRRIWDTGELF
>many|TRBJ2-5|TRBV28
ASKVGTETQY
>many|TRBJ1-1|TRBV28
ASSLNLRGGGFYTEAF
>many|TRBJ2-7|TRBV7-2
ASSLASAGTFYEQY
>many|TRBJ2-1|TRBV6-1
ASQREVGEQF
>.|TRBJ2-1|TRBV6-1
ASSEAPAGRNEQF
>.|TRBJ1-4|TRBV7-9
ASSILDRVDEKLF
>once|TRBJ2-7|TRBV28
ASSLNFGTGGYEQY
>few|TRBJ2-3|TRBV20-1
SASRLAGTDTQY
>many|TRBJ2-1|TRBV20-1
SASSTSGSHNEQF
>many|TRBJ2-7|TRBV3-1
ASSNGRALGEQY
>.|TRBJ1-2|TRBV24-1
ATSRSGGPNYGYT
>many|TRBJ2-7|TRBV7-3
ASSLSGRVREQY
>.|TRBJ1-4|TRBV5-1
ASSLNPTKNEKLF
>.|TRBJ1-5|TRBV19
ASSPSINQPQH
>.|TRBJ2-6|TRBV6-2/TRBV6-3
ASSPVVAGTTGANVLT
>few|TRBJ2-7|TRBV14
ASSSLAGGPLGSYEQY
>.|TRBJ1-5|TRBV19
ASNQPGQGTNNQPQH
>few|TRBJ2-2|TRBV6-1
ASRGTSGANTGELF
>few|TRBJ1-1|TRBV3-1
ASSQGTIAEAF
>.|TRBJ2-1|TRBV2
ASRTIPGLGEQF
>.|TRBJ2-1|TRBV20-1
SASKAGGTRDNEQF
>.|TRBJ1-2|TRBV27
ASSPPSMGGIGRGYT
>.|TRBJ2-2|TRBV27
ASWGVGTGELF
>many|TRBJ1-3|TRBV12-3/TRBV12-4
ASTPTGGYGNTIY
>few|TRBJ2-2|TRBV7-8
ASSLDRGGELF
>few|TRBJ2-7|TRBV12-3/TRBV12-4
ASRQSSTEQY
>many|TRBJ2-3|TRBV29-1
SVEREGRTDTQY
>many|TRBJ2-3|TRBV6-1
ASGLVGTDTQY
>.|TRBJ2-7|TRBV7-2
AGSLILFSEQY
>many|TRBJ2-1|TRBV4-3
ASSQISGARNNEQF
>few|TRBJ2-7|TRBV5-1
ASSRIPNYEQY
>many|TRBJ2-1|TRBV3-1
ASSQAGTSPYNEQF
>.|TRBJ1-4|TRBV27
ASSLWGQGDVREKLF
>few|TRBJ1-6|TRBV28
ASSLIHGGALH
>many|TRBJ1-5|TRBV28
ASSLWAGRGGSNQPQH
>many|TRBJ1-1|TRBV12-3/TRBV12-4
ASSLQGVNTEAF
>.|TRBJ1-1|TRBV29-1
STIKVAGTEAF
>many|TRBJ1-2|TRBV19
ASSPIDRIYGYT
>.|TRBJ1-1|TRBV15
ATSRGGVGFPEAF
>.|TRBJ2-2|TRBV4-1
ASSRLPGPNTGELF
>many|TRBJ2-5|TRBV3-1
ASSHGTSGIQETQY
>many|TRBJ1-2|TRBV30
AWGGQTIGYT
>many|TRBJ2-4|TRBV5-1
ASSLDPGGNIQY
>large|TRBJ1-3|TRBV5-1
ASSSNSGNTIY
>many|TRBJ2-5|TRBV20-1
SATKASGRRQETQY
>many|TRBJ1-1|TRBV20-1
SARDMREGNTEAF
>many|TRBJ1-2|TRBV7-9
ASSARAENYGYT
>.|TRBJ2-1|TRBV12-3/TRBV12-4
ASSFDRGRGYNEQF